This TCR beta chain emerged from a study of blood T cell repertoires in COVID-19. Using immunoSEQ multiplex PCR, the repertoire was profiled, and TCRdb retains in-frame clones only, with some absent. The sample shows some 68,000 clones, roughly nine tenths of them seen only once. This clone occurred once. This receptor was taken from a man aged 40-55 years with COVID-19, enrolled during active disease. Source material: peripheral blood.

Here the CDR3 reads CASKGRDRSSYNEQFF. The CDR3 coding sequence is TGTGCCAGTAAGGGTCGGGACAGAAGCTCCTACAATGAGCAGTTCTTC. The gene calls are TRBV19 and TRBJ2-1; 7 nucleotides line up with TRBD1. Per the germline V gene, CDR1 is LNHDA and CDR2 is SQIVND (reference sequence). The CDR3 consists of 16 residues. Losses at the gene ends were 7 bases for V and 0 bases for J; bases not matched to a gene: 9.